This is a list of T cell receptor beta chains from one sample in a study of shared clonotypes between healthy human individuals. Assay: immunoSEQ multiplex PCR; the TCRdb copy retains only in-frame clones and omits some. Of about 980,000 clones listed, roughly 72% were seen once; the top ten hold approximately 1.5%. Material for sequencing was memory CD4+ T cells sorted from blood. All receptors come from a man aged 18 to 29 in good health. Each CDR3 is given with its conserved first and last residue. The order of the fields is V gene, J gene, clone size, CDR3 length, D gene, CDR3 DNA, CDR3 protein. The D gene is left open where the match is weak. For some rows the clone size is stated as once, few or many, or as a class when expanded; others skip it.

V: TRBV7-2; J: TRBJ2-2; size: .; length: 16; D: TRBD2; DNA: TGTGCCAGCAGCTTAAGTAGCGGGAAGGCGTCCGGGGAGCTGTTTTTT; CDR3: CASSLSSGKASGELFF
V: TRBV4-1; J: TRBJ1-3; size: .; length: 17; D: TRBD1; DNA: TGCGCCAGCAGCCAGAAGACAGGGGGCATCGCTGGAAACACCATATATTTT; CDR3: CASSQKTGGIAGNTIYF
V: TRBV5-6; J: TRBJ1-5; size: .; length: 16; D: .; DNA: TGTGCCAGCAGCCGTCGGGGGGGAGCTAATAATCAGCCCCAGCATTTT; CDR3: CASSRRGGANNQPQHF
V: TRBV5-4; J: TRBJ2-7; size: few; length: 15; D: .; DNA: TGTGCCAGCAGCTTGTTCGGGGGTTTTTCTTACGAGCAGTACTTC; CDR3: CASSLFGGFSYEQYF
V: TRBV4-2; J: TRBJ2-2; size: .; length: 18; D: .; DNA: TGTGCCAGCAGCCAAGGTGGGCTGGGGGTTGTGAACACCGGGGAGCTGTTTTTT; CDR3: CASSQGGLGVVNTGELFF
V: TRBV6-6; J: TRBJ1-2; size: .; length: 14; D: TRBD1; DNA: TGTGCCAGCAGTCTACGGACAGGGGGAACTGGCTACACCTTC; CDR3: CASSLRTGGTGYTF
V: TRBV5-1; J: TRBJ1-1; size: .; length: 13; D: .; DNA: TGCGCCAGCAGCCAACAGCGGGCCACTGAAGCTTTCTTT; CDR3: CASSQQRATEAFF
V: TRBV6-1; J: TRBJ2-7; size: .; length: 14; D: TRBD2; DNA: TGTGCCAGCAGTGAACAGCGGGAGTCCTACGAGCAGTACTTC; CDR3: CASSEQRESYEQYF
V: TRBV30; J: TRBJ2-2; size: .; length: 14; D: TRBD2; DNA: TGTGCCTGGACCAGACTAGCGGGAGCCGGGGAGCTGTTTTTT; CDR3: CAWTRLAGAGELFF
V: TRBV11-2; J: TRBJ1-2; size: .; length: 11; D: .; DNA: TGTGCCAGCAGCTTGAGGGATGACTACACCTTC; CDR3: CASSLRDDYTF
V: TRBV7-2; J: TRBJ2-1; size: .; length: 15; D: TRBD2; DNA: TGTGCCAGCAGCGAGGGACTAGCGGGAGCCCATGAGCAGTTCTTC; CDR3: CASSEGLAGAHEQFF
V: TRBV9; J: TRBJ2-7; size: .; length: 14; D: TRBD1; DNA: TGTGCCAGCAGCGCTCGGGACAGGGACTACGAGCAGTACTTC; CDR3: CASSARDRDYEQYF
V: TRBV18; J: TRBJ2-3; size: many; length: 15; D: .; DNA: TGTGCCAGCTCACCACCTGGCGGTGGCACAGATACGCAGTATTTT; CDR3: CASSPPGGGTDTQYF
V: TRBV5-4; J: TRBJ1-2; size: .; length: 14; D: .; DNA: TGTGCCAGCAGCTTGGAGGCCGGTAACTATGGCTACACCTTC; CDR3: CASSLEAGNYGYTF
V: TRBV5-4; J: TRBJ1-2; size: .; length: 16; D: TRBD1; DNA: TGTGCCAGCAGCGAGGGGGGGGACAGCATTCACTATGGCTACACCTTC; CDR3: CASSEGGDSIHYGYTF
V: TRBV19; J: TRBJ2-1; size: .; length: 14; D: TRBD1; DNA: TGTGCCAGTAGTATTGGGACAGGGGTCAATGAGCAGTTCTTC; CDR3: CASSIGTGVNEQFF
V: TRBV9; J: TRBJ1-2; size: .; length: 16; D: TRBD1; DNA: TGTGCCAGCAGCGTAGGAGGGACAGGGGGCGCGAATGGCTACACCTTC; CDR3: CASSVGGTGGANGYTF
V: TRBV18; J: TRBJ2-7; size: .; length: 17; D: .; DNA: TGTGCCAGCTCACCAGAAGGACGGGTACAGAGCTCCTACGAGCAGTACTTC; CDR3: CASSPEGRVQSSYEQYF
V: TRBV6-1; J: TRBJ1-1; size: few; length: 14; D: .; DNA: TGTGCCACCCCGGGGGAGACATCCTACACTGAAGCTTTCTTT; CDR3: CATPGETSYTEAFF
V: TRBV27; J: TRBJ1-5; size: few; length: 16; D: .; DNA: TGTGCCAGCAGTTTACCGACAGGTCCCCGCAATCAGCCCCAGCATTTT; CDR3: CASSLPTGPRNQPQHF
V: TRBV19; J: TRBJ1-3; size: .; length: 12; D: TRBD1; DNA: TGTGCGGCAGGGGACAGGCTCGGCACCATATATTTT; CDR3: CAAGDRLGTIYF
V: TRBV9; J: TRBJ2-1; size: .; length: 13; D: .; DNA: TGTGCCAGCAGCGTAGGGGCCCCAACGGGGCAGTTCTTC; CDR3: CASSVGAPTGQFF
V: TRBV2; J: TRBJ2-1; size: .; length: 15; D: .; DNA: TGTGCCAGCACCCTAGGGACTTGGTCAATGAATGAGCAGTTCTTC; CDR3: CASTLGTWSMNEQFF
V: TRBV19; J: TRBJ1-1; size: .; length: 13; D: .; DNA: TGTGCCAGTAGTAGTAGTCTGAACACTGAAGCTTTCTTT; CDR3: CASSSSLNTEAFF